A single TCR beta chain is shown here with its context. The trim removed 5 bases at V and 3 bases at J, leaving 5 bases unmatched. There are 15 residues in the CDR3. Germline CDR1 and CDR2: SGHTA and FQGNSA. The sample originates from a study of CD8 T cells in Susac syndrome. Random hexamers were used to reverse transcribe the RNA input (roughly 0.5 to 1 ug). TCRdb re-called the immunoSEQ multiplex PCR reads with MiXCR, one entry per CDR3 protein. The repertoire includes some 110,000 distinct CDR3 sequences, around 94% of them detected once, and roughly 0.08% sits in the top ten. The source material was CD4+ T cells from PBMCs. This chain links TRBV7-2 with TRBJ2-1; 9 bases match TRBD2. The sequence derives from a human donor in good health. The CDR3 spells CASSLASGDYNEQFF. For the CDR3, the DNA is TGTGCCAGCAGCCTGGCTAGCGGGGACTACAATGAGCAGTTCTTC.